This T cell receptor beta chain was retrieved from a study of blood T cell repertoires in COVID-19. On the study more broadly: Donors in the United States, Italy and Spain gave samples during acute or convalescent COVID-19. T cells, B-cell-depleted T cells, or PBMCs provided the cDNA or gDNA that served as material.

In the original processing: The assay estimated nucleated cells by amplifying reference gene primers. Assay: immunoSEQ multiplex PCR; the TCRdb copy retains only in-frame clones and omits some. V and J calls and clone size are given by that table; D and trimming were obtained from the DNA. Among approximately 430,000 clones listed, just over 85% were seen once. The CDR3 covers 15 residues. Germline CDR1 reads SGHVS; CDR2 reads FQNEAQ. Losses at the gene ends were 1 base for V and 4 bases for J; bases not matched to a gene: 4. The source is a woman in her twenties or thirties with active or convalescent COVID-19. The V gene is TRBV7-8, the J gene TRBJ2-7; 10 bases map to TRBD1. Sequenced material: peripheral blood. CDR3 sequence reads: CASSLGTGGWYEQYF. The CDR3 DNA reads TGTGCCAGCAGCTTAGGGACAGGGGGTTGGTACGAGCAGTACTTC.